This entry is about one T cell receptor beta chain. Under the authors' procedure: Counts of nucleated cells, estimated from reference gene primer amplification, were obtained. Produced via immunoSEQ multiplex PCR; TCRdb's table is partial and in-frame only. V and J calls plus clone size are reproduced from that table; the DNA served to infer D and trimming. The sample consists of roughly 100,000 clones, 70% to 80% of them appearing once. The data were taken from a study of blood T cell repertoires in COVID-19. As for the study in general: From the United States, Italy and Spain came samples of acute and convalescent COVID-19. Sample material is recorded as cDNA or gDNA derived from T cells, B-cell-depleted T cells, or PBMCs.

The CDR3 spans 14 residues. Per the germline V gene, CDR1 is SGHTA and CDR2 is FQGNSA. The V end lost 4 bases, the J end lost 6 bases, and 12 bases lay between the germline ends. The sample consisted of peripheral blood. This TCR was sampled from a man aged 55 to 70 with active or convalescent COVID-19. V is TRBV7-2 and J is TRBJ2-2; TRBD1 is a possible D gene (6 bases). CDR3 bases: TGTGCCAGCAGCTCGAGAGGGGGTCCCGGGGAGCTGTTTTTT. This gives the protein CASSSRGGPGELFF.